This T cell receptor beta chain was sequenced in a study of blood T cell repertoires in COVID-19. Study background: Samples representing acute and convalescent COVID-19 were sourced from the United States, Italy and Spain. The cDNA or gDNA used as material had been derived from T cells, B-cell-depleted T cells, or PBMCs.

How the authors handled the data: Reference gene primers were amplified, and this amplification served to estimate nucleated cell counts. Data came from immunoSEQ multiplex PCR; TCRdb stores just in-frame clones and leaves some out. The DNA gave D and trimming, while V, J and clone size come from that table. This sample carries around 270,000 clones, roughly 91% of them seen once, and the ten largest clones take about 4.6%. Germline V gene data show CDR1 as SGHRS and CDR2 as YFSETQ. V was clipped by 3 bases and J by 1 base; unmatched bases: 9. The CDR3 contains 16 residues. The TCR was taken from a man in his forties or fifties with acute or convalescent COVID-19. The specimen was peripheral blood. V and J are TRBV5-1 and TRBJ1-1, with 7 bases that match TRBD1. The CDR3 loop reads CASSYRAGGTNTEAFF. The CDR3 DNA reads TGCGCCAGCAGCTACCGGGCAGGGGGGACGAACACTGAAGCTTTCTTT.